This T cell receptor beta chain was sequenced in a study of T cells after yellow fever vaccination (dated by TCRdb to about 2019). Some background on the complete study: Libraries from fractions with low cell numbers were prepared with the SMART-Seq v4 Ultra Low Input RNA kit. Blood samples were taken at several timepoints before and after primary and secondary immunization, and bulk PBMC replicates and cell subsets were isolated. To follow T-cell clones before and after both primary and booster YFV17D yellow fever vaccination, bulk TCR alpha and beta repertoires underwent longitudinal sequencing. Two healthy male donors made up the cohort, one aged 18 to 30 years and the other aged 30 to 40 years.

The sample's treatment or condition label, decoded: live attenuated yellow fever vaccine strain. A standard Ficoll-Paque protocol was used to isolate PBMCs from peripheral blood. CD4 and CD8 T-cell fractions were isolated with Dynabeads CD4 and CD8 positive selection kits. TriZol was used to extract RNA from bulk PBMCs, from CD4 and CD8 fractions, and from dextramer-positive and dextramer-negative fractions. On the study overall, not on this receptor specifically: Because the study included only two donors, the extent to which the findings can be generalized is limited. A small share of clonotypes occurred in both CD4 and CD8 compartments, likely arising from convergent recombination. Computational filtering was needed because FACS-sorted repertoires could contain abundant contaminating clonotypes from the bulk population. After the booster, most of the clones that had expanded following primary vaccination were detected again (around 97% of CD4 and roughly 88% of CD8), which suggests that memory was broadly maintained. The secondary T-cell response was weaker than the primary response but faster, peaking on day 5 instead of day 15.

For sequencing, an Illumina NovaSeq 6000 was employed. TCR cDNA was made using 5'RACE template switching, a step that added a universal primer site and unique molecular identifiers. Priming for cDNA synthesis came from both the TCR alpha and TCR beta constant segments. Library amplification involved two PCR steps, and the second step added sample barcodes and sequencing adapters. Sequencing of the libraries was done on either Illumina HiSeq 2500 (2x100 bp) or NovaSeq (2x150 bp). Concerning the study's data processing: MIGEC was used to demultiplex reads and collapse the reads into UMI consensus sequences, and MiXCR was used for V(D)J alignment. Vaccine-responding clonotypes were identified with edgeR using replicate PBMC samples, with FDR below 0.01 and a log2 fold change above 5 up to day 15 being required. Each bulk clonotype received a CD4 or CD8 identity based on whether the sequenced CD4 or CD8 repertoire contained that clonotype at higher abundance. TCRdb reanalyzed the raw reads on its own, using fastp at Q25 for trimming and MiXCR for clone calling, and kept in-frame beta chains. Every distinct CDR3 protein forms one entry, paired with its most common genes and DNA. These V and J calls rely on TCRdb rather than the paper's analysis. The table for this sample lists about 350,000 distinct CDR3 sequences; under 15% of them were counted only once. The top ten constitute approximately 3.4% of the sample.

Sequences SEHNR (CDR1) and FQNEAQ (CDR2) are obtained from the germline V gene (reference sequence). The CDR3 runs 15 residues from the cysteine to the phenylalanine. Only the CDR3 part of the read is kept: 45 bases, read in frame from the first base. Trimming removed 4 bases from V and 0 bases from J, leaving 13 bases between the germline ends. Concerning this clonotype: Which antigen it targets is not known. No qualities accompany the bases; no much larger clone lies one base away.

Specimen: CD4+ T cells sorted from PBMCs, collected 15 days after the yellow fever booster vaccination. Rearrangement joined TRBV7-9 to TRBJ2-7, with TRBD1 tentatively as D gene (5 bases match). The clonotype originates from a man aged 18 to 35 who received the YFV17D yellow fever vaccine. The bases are TGTGCCAGCAGCTATTGGGGCATGAGCTCCTACGAGCAGTACTTC. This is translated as CASSYWGMSSYEQYF.